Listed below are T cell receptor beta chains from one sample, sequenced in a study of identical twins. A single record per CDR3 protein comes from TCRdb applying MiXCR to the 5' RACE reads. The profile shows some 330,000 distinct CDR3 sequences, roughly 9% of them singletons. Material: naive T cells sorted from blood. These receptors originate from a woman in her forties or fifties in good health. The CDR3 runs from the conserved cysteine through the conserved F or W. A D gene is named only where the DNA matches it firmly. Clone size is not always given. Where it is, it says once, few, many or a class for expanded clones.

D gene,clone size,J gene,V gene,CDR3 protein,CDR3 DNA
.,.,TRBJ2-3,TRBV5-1,CASRGDNTDTQYF,TGCGCCAGCAGGGGGGACAACACAGATACGCAGTATTTT
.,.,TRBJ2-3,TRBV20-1,CSARRPTNTDTQYF,TGCAGTGCTAGACGGCCCACGAACACAGATACGCAGTATTTT
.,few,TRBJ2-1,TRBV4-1,CASSLDSANNEQFF,TGCGCCAGCAGCTTGGACAGCGCCAACAATGAGCAGTTCTTC
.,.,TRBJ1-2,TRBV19,CASRLGTLGDYGYTF,TGTGCCAGTAGACTGGGGACCCTCGGGGACTATGGCTACACCTTC
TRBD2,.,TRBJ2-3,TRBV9,CASSPRAGISTDTQYF,TGTGCCAGCAGCCCACGAGCGGGGATTAGCACAGATACGCAGTATTTT
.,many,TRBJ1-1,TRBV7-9,CASSSPLGDTEAFF,TGTGCCAGCAGCTCCCCTCTGGGGGATACTGAAGCTTTCTTT
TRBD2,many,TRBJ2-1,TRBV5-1,CASSLVPGTSPDEQFF,TGCGCCAGCAGCTTGGTCCCCGGGACTAGCCCCGATGAGCAGTTCTTC
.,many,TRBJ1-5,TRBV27,CASSLVGGGQPQHF,TGTGCCAGCAGTTTGGTCGGGGGAGGTCAGCCCCAGCATTTT
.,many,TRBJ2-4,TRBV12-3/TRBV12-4,CASSLARGWNIQYF,TGTGCCAGCAGTTTAGCGCGCGGGTGGAACATTCAGTACTTC
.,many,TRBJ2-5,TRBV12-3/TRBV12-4,CASSFGRQQETQYF,TGTGCCAGCAGTTTTGGTCGACAGCAAGAGACCCAGTACTTC
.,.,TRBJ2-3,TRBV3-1,CASSQVPQGGSTDTQYF,TGTGCCAGCAGCCAAGTTCCACAGGGCGGTAGCACAGATACGCAGTATTTT
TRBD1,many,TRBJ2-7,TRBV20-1,CSARGQGDYEQYF,TGCAGTGCTAGAGGACAGGGGGACTACGAGCAGTACTTC
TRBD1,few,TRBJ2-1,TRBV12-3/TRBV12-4,CASTSTGGSYNEQFF,TGTGCCAGCACCTCGACAGGGGGCTCATACAATGAGCAGTTCTTC
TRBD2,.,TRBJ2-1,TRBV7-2,CASSSSLAGSSYNEQFF,TGTGCCAGCAGCTCTTCTCTAGCGGGCAGCTCCTACAATGAGCAGTTCTTC
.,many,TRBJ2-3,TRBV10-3,CAISGSDTQYF,TGTGCCATCAGTGGGAGTGATACGCAGTATTTT
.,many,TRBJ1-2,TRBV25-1,CASNNGDRSYGYTF,TGTGCCAGTAATAATGGAGACAGATCGTATGGCTACACCTTC
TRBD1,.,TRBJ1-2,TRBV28,CASSLTGGSYGYTF,TGTGCCAGCAGCCTCACAGGGGGCTCCTATGGCTACACCTTC
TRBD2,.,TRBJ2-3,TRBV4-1,CASSQDWGGRRGTDTQYF,TGCGCCAGCAGCCAAGATTGGGGCGGGAGGCGAGGCACAGATACGCAGTATTTT
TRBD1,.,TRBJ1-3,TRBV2,CASRGTGKGYTIYF,TGTGCCAGCAGGGGGACAGGGAAAGGATACACCATATATTTT
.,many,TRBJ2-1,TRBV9,CASSAWQGGVNEQFF,TGTGCCAGCAGCGCCTGGCAAGGGGGAGTTAATGAGCAGTTCTTC
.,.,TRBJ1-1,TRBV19,CASSIDIKDGTRTEAFF,TGTGCCAGTAGTATAGATATCAAAGACGGCACACGGACTGAAGCTTTCTTT
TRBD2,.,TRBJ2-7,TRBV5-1,CASSTSVTSYEQYF,TGCGCCAGCAGCACTAGCGTAACGTCCTACGAGCAGTACTTC
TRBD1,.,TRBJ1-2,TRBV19,CASSELPGQGDYGYTF,TGTGCCAGTAGTGAATTACCGGGACAGGGTGACTATGGCTACACCTTC
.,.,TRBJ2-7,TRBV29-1,CSVGHSNEQYF,TGCAGCGTTGGACACTCCAACGAGCAGTACTTC